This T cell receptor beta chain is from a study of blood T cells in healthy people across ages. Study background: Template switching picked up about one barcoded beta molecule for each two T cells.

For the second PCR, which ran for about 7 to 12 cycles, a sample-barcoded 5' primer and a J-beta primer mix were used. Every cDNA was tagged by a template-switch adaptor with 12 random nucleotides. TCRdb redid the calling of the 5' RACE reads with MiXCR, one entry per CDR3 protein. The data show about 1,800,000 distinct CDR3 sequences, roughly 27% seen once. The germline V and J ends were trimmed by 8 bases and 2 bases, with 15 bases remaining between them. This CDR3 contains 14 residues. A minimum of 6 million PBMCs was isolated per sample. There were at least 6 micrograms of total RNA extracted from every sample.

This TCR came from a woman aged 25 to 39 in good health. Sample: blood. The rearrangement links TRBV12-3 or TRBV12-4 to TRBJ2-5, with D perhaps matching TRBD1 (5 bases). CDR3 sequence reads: CASQYGAEQETQYF. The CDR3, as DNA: TGTGCCAGCCAATATGGGGCAGAACAAGAGACCCAGTACTTC.